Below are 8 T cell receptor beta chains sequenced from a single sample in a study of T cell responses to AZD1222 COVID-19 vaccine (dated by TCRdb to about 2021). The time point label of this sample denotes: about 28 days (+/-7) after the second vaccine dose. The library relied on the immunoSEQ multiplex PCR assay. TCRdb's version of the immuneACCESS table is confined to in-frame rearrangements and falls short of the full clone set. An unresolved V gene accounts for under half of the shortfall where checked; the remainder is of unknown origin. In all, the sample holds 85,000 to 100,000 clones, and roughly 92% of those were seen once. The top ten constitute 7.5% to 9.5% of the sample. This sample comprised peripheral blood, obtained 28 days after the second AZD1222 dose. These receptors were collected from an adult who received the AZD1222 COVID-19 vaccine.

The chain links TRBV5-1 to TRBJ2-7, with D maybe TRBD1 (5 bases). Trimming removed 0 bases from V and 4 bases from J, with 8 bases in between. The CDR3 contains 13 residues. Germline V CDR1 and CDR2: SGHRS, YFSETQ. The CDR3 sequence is CASSLEQEYEQYF. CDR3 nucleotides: TGCGCCAGCAGCTTGGAACAGGAATACGAGCAGTACTTC. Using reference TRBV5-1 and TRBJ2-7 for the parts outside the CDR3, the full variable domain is KAGVTQTPRYLIKTRGQQVTLSCSPISGHRSVSWYQQTPGQGLQFLFEYFSETQRNKGNFPGRFSGRQFSNSRSEMNVSTLELGDSALYLCASSLEQEYEQYFGPGTRLTVT.

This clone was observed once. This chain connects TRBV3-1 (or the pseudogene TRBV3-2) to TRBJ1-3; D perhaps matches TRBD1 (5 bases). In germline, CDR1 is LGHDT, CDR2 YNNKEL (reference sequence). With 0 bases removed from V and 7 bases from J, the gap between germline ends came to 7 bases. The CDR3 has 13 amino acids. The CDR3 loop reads CASSQDGGNTIYF. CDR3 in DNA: TGTGCCAGCAGCCAAGATGGGGGGAACACCATATATTTT.

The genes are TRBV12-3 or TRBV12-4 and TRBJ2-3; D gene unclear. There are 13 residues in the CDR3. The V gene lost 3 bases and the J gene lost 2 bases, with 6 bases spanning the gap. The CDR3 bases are TGTGCCAGCAGTTTCTCTGACACAGATACGCAGTATTTT. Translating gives CASSFSDTDTQYF.

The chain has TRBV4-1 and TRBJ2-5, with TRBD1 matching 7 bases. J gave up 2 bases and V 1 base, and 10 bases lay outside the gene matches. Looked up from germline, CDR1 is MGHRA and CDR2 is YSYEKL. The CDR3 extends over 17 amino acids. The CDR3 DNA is TGCGCCAGCAGCCAAGGAACGGTCAAGACAGGGCAAGAGACCCAGTACTTC. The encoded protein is CASSQGTVKTGQETQYF.

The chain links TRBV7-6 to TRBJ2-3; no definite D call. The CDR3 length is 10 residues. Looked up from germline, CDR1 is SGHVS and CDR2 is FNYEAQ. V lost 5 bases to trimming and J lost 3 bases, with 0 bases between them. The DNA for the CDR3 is TGTGCCAGCAGCACAGATACGCAGTATTTT. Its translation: CASSTDTQYF. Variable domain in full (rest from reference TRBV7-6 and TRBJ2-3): GAGVSQSPRYKVTKRGQDVALRCDPISGHVSLYWYRQALGQGPEFLTYFNYEAQQDKSGLPNDRFSAERPEGSISTLTIQRTEQRDSAMYRCASSTDTQYFGPGTRLTVL.

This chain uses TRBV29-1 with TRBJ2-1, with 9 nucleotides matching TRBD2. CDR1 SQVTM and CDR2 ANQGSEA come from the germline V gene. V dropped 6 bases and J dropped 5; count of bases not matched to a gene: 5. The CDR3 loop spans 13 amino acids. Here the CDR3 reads CSVGGRANNEQFF. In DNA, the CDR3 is TGCAGCGTCGGCGGGAGGGCCAACAATGAGCAGTTCTTC.

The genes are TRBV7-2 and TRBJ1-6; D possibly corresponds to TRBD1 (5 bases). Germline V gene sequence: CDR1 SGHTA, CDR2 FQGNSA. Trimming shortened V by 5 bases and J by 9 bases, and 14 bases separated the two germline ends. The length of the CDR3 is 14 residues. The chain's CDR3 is CASSPRTGGSPLHF. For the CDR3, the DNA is TGTGCCAGCAGCCCTCGAACAGGAGGTTCACCCCTCCACTTT. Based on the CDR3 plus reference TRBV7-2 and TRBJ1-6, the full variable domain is GAGVSQSPSNKVTEKGKDVELRCDPISGHTALYWYRQSLGQGLEFLIYFQGNSAPDKSGLPSDRFSAERTGGSVSTLTIQRTQQEDSAVYLCASSPRTGGSPLHFGNGTRLTVT.

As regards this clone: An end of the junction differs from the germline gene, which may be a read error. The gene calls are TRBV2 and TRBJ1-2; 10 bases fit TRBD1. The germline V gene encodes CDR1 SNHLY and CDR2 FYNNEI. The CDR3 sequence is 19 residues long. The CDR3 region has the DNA TGTGCCAGAAGTGGGGGGACAGGGGCCGCGTCCGCGCGTGGCTATGGCTACACCTTC. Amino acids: CARSGGTGAASARGYGYTF.